What follows are 29 T cell receptor beta chains derived from one specimen sequenced in a study of lymphopenia after photon versus proton radiotherapy. Generated by immunoSEQ multiplex PCR, the TCRdb table keeps only in-frame clones and is missing some. Of around 30,000 clones in the sample, approximately 87% were seen once. The sequencing used peripheral blood, collected from a patient treated with proton-based radiotherapy. The source is a woman aged 55-69 years with cholangiocarcinoma. Some clones in this sample may be carry-over from other donors' samples.

The chain uses TRBV5-4 and TRBJ2-1, with 8 bases that match TRBD1. Germline lookup yields CDR1 SGHNT and CDR2 YYREEE (reference sequence). The CDR3 has 18 amino acids. With V trimmed by 0 bases and J by 1 base, 9 bases remained unmatched. The CDR3 loop reads CASSLGSLGQGSYNEQFF. In nucleotides, the CDR3 is TGTGCCAGCAGCTTGGGGAGTCTCGGACAGGGTTCCTACAATGAGCAGTTCTTC. The complete variable domain, with remaining parts taken from reference TRBV5-4 and TRBJ2-1, reads ETGVTQSPTHLIKTRGQQVTLRCSSQSGHNTVSWYQQALGQGPQFIFQYYREEENGRGNFPPRFSGLQFPNYSSELNVNALELDDSALYLCASSLGSLGQGSYNEQFFGPGTRLTVL.

The genes are TRBV2 and TRBJ2-7; possibly TRBD1 for D (6 bases). The CDR3 spans 14 residues. Trimming left V 7 bases short and J 1 base short, with 14 bases between. Looked up from germline, CDR1 is SNHLY and CDR2 is FYNNEI. The CDR3 coding sequence is TGTGCCAGCAAGATGGGGGCAGATTCCTACGAGCAGTACTTC. Its translation is CASKMGADSYEQYF.

The chain has TRBV13 and TRBJ2-1, with D perhaps matching TRBD2 (6 bases). Trimming took 7 bases from V and 2 from J, leaving 15 bases between them. The germline V gene encodes CDR1 PRHDT and CDR2 FYEKMQ (reference sequence). The CDR3 runs to 15 residues. CDR3 region: CASTLREAAYNEQFF. In DNA, the CDR3 is TGTGCCAGCACCCTAAGGGAGGCGGCCTACAATGAGCAGTTCTTC.

This clone appeared a single time. The genes are TRBV14 and TRBJ2-7; 8 bases map to TRBD2. The germline CDR1 and CDR2 sequences are SGHDN and FVKESK. The CDR3 contains 17 residues. Trimming removed 1 base from V and 0 bases from J; junction bases left unmatched: 8. This CDR3 is CASSQVGSGIFSYEQYF. CDR3 DNA sequence: TGTGCCAGCAGCCAAGTTGGTAGCGGGATTTTCTCCTACGAGCAGTACTTC. Looking up the rest from reference TRBV14 and TRBJ2-7 gives the full variable domain: EAGVTQFPSHSVIEKGQTVTLRCDPISGHDNLYWYRRVMGKEIKFLLHFVKESKQDESGMPNNRFLAERTGGTYSTLKVQPAELEDSGVYFCASSQVGSGIFSYEQYFGPGTRLTVT.

This CDR3 reads CASRPATNTDTQYF. The CDR3 DNA is TGTGCCAGCAGGCCTGCTACCAACACAGATACGCAGTATTTT. This sequence joins TRBV6-4 and TRBJ2-3; D is unclear. The CDR3 runs to 14 residues. Germline CDR1 is MRHNA and CDR2 is SNTAGT. Trimming shortened V by 6 bases and J by 2 bases, and 12 bases separated the two germline ends.

V gene TRBV18 combines with J gene TRBJ2-5; D gene unclear. The CDR3 contains 12 residues. From germline, CDR1 is KGHSH and CDR2 LQKENI. The V end was cut by 3 bases, the J end by 0 bases, with 2 bases between. CDR3 sequence (DNA): TGTGCCAGCTCACCCAACCAAGAGACCCAGTACTTC. This encodes CASSPNQETQYF.

The chain uses TRBV2 and TRBJ2-7, with D possibly TRBD1 on 5 matching bases. With 5 bases removed from V and 1 base from J, the gap between germline ends came to 12 bases. Germline V gene sequence: CDR1 SNHLY, CDR2 FYNNEI. The CDR3 has 14 amino acids. CDR3 protein: CASSTRDRSYEQYF. The CDR3 nucleotides read TGTGCCAGCAGTACTCGTGACAGATCCTACGAGCAGTACTTC.

The CDR3: CASTAVPHLRDGYGYTF. DNA for the CDR3: TGCGCCAGCACCGCCGTACCCCACCTCCGGGACGGCTATGGCTACACCTTC. The rearrangement uses TRBV10-1 and TRBJ1-2; D possibly corresponds to TRBD1 (5 bases). The CDR3 loop spans 17 amino acids. Trimming left V 7 bases short and J 4 bases short, with 25 bases between. CDR1 and CDR2 from the germline V gene are WNHNN and SYGVQD (reference sequence).

The chain links TRBV30 to TRBJ1-4; no clear D. This CDR3 is 12 amino acids long. The germline V gene has CDR1 GTSNPN and CDR2 SVGIG (reference sequence). Trimming shortened V by 0 bases and J by 8 bases, and 7 bases separated the two germline ends. The CDR3 is CAWSVGREKLFF. CDR3 coding DNA: TGTGCCTGGAGTGTGGGGAGGGAAAAACTGTTTTTT.

This chain links TRBV10-3 with TRBJ2-3; TRBD1 matches at 10 bases. With V trimmed by 5 bases and J by 3 bases, 11 bases remained unmatched. The germline gives CDR1 ENHRY, CDR2 SYGVKD. The CDR3 spans 17 residues. The chain's CDR3 is CAISPYATDRGTDTQYF. CDR3 DNA sequence: TGTGCCATCAGTCCCTACGCCACGGACAGGGGGACAGATACGCAGTATTTT.

This chain uses TRBV4-3 with TRBJ2-3, with D possibly being TRBD1 or TRBD2 (5 bases each). Trimming shortened V by 0 bases and J by 4 bases, and 14 bases separated the two germline ends. Germline V lookup: CDR1 LGHNA, CDR2 YSLEER. The CDR3 runs to 16 residues. The CDR3 here is CASSQDSGVGADTQYF. The CDR3 DNA is TGCGCCAGCAGCCAAGATTCCGGGGTAGGGGCAGATACGCAGTATTTT.

This chain connects TRBV15 to TRBJ1-3; D uncertain. In germline, CDR1 is LNHNV, CDR2 YYDKDF (reference sequence). The CDR3 has 15 residues. V was trimmed by 1 base and J by 3 bases, leaving 10 bases between them. For the CDR3, the DNA is TGTGCCACCAGCAGAGGATGGGGTGGTGGAAACACCATATATTTT. Translation gives CATSRGWGGGNTIYF.

The chain uses TRBV7-2 and TRBJ2-7; TRBD2 aligns across 7 bases. Germline V lookup: CDR1 SGHTA, CDR2 FQGNSA. V was clipped by 5 bases and J by 3 bases; unmatched bases: 10. The CDR3 spans 15 residues. The CDR3 sequence is CASSPGPGEGYEQYF. CDR3 nucleotides: TGTGCCAGCAGCCCGGGCCCCGGGGAGGGCTACGAGCAGTACTTC.

J is TRBJ2-7 and V is TRBV19; 7 positions agree with TRBD1. The CDR3 extends over 14 amino acids. From germline, CDR1 is LNHDA and CDR2 SQIVND (reference sequence). V shed 5 bases and J 4 bases; nucleotides not matched to a gene: 8. CDR3 amino acids: CASSSGQVGYEQYF. CDR3 sequence (DNA): TGTGCCAGTAGTTCCGGACAGGTGGGATACGAGCAGTACTTC. Based on the CDR3 plus reference TRBV19 and TRBJ2-7, the full variable domain is DGGITQSPKYLFRKEGQNVTLSCEQNLNHDAMYWYRQDPGQGLRLIYYSQIVNDFQKGDIAEGYSVSREKKESFPLTVTSAQKNPTAFYLCASSSGQVGYEQYFGPGTRLTVT.

The genes are TRBV6-5 and TRBJ2-7, with 10 positions matching TRBD1. The CDR3 has 14 residues. After removal of 4 bases from V and 2 bases from J, the junction contained 2 bases not matched to a gene. Germline-derived CDR1 and CDR2 are MNHEY and SVGAGI. The CDR3 spells CASSLDRGTYEQYF. The CDR3, as DNA: TGTGCCAGCAGTTTGGACAGGGGGACCTACGAGCAGTACTTC.

This clone showed up just once. The chain employs TRBV7-2 and TRBJ1-4; weak D call: TRBD1 (5 bases). Germline CDR1 reads SGHTA; CDR2 reads FQGNSA. V shed 5 bases and J shed 8 bases, with 27 bases lying between them. This CDR3 is 18 amino acids long. CDR3: CASSPGWGRGRDVEKLFF. The CDR3 DNA reads TGTGCCAGCAGCCCGGGCTGGGGACGGGGCCGCGATGTCGAAAAACTGTTTTTT.

This clone was counted a single time. This chain connects TRBV5-6 to TRBJ1-5; 8 positions agree with TRBD1. After removal of 0 bases from V and 1 base from J, the junction contained 3 bases not matched to a gene. In germline, CDR1 is SGHDT, CDR2 YYEEEE. This CDR3 is 16 amino acids long. CDR3 sequence reads: CASSLGDRRSNQPQHF. Here the CDR3 DNA reads TGTGCCAGCAGCTTGGGGGACAGGAGAAGCAATCAGCCCCAGCATTTT.

The rearrangement links TRBV4-1 to TRBJ1-2; TRBD1 matches at 9 bases. The CDR3 is 15 residues long. Germline V gene sequence: CDR1 MGHRA, CDR2 YSYEKL. J lost 8 bases, V lost 4 bases, and 11 bases had no gene match. DNA of the CDR3: TGCGCCAGCAGCCCAATGGTACAGGGGGCTCAGGGCTACACCTTC. It codes for CASSPMVQGAQGYTF.

The V gene is TRBV4-2, the J gene TRBJ2-3; D perhaps matches TRBD2 (6 bases). Germline loops: CDR1 LGHNA, CDR2 YNFKEQ. With 1 base removed from V and 5 bases from J, the gap between germline ends came to 16 bases. The CDR3 extends over 16 amino acids. CDR3 protein: CASSQAFGGGRDTQYF. CDR3 sequence (DNA): TGTGCCAGCAGCCAAGCGTTCGGAGGAGGGAGAGATACGCAGTATTTT.

V gene TRBV27 combines with J gene TRBJ2-7, with TRBD2 matching 10 bases. Unmatched junction bases numbered 8, after V lost 3 bases and J lost 6 bases. The germline V gene encodes CDR1 MNHEY and CDR2 SMNVEV (reference sequence). The CDR3 is 15 amino acids. CDR3 sequence reads: CASSFWLAGVSEQYF. In DNA, the CDR3 is TGTGCCAGCAGTTTTTGGCTAGCGGGAGTAAGCGAGCAGTACTTC.

The V and J genes are TRBV9 and TRBJ2-3; D call uncertain. Germline CDR1 SGDLS, CDR2 YYNGEE. Trimming left V 0 bases short and J 4 bases short, with 3 bases between. This CDR3 has 12 amino acids. Here the CDR3 DNA reads TGTGCCAGCAGCGTAGGGTCAGATACGCAGTATTTT. This sequence encodes CASSVGSDTQYF. The whole variable domain, remainder taken from reference TRBV9 and TRBJ2-3, is DSGVTQTPKHLITATGQRVTLRCSPRSGDLSVYWYQQSLDQGLQFLIQYYNGEERAKGNILERFSAQQFPDLHSELNLSSLELGDSALYFCASSVGSDTQYFGPGTRLTVL.

V is TRBV4-1 and J is TRBJ2-7; D call uncertain. Trimming stripped 1 base from V and 2 bases from J, with 9 bases between. Germline CDR1 reads MGHRA; CDR2 reads YSYEKL. The CDR3 consists of 14 residues. As DNA, the CDR3 is TGCGCCAGCAGCCAAGGGAGTGGTCCCTACGAGCAGTACTTC. Protein product: CASSQGSGPYEQYF.

The V gene is TRBV6-5, the J gene TRBJ2-5; 13 bases are shared with TRBD2. The length of the CDR3 is 15 residues. The V gene end was trimmed by 5 bases and the J gene end by 11 bases; junction bases not matched to a gene: 11. CDR1 and CDR2 (germline): MNHEY, SVGAGI. CDR3 amino acids: CASSSPGLAGWEQYF. The CDR3 region has the DNA TGTGCCAGCAGTAGTCCGGGACTAGCGGGATGGGAGCAGTACTTC.

This chain connects TRBV18 to TRBJ2-7, with D maybe TRBD1 (6 bases). CDR1 is KGHSH and CDR2 is LQKENI in the germline V gene. The ends were cut back, 2 bases at V and 2 bases at J, with 10 bases in the middle. The length of the CDR3 is 14 residues. CDR3 sequence (DNA): TGTGCCAGCTCACCATACAGGGAAACCTACGAGCAGTACTTC. Its translation is CASSPYRETYEQYF.

The chain employs TRBV6-5 and TRBJ2-1; D might be TRBD2 (6 bases). Between the trimmed V and J ends, which lost 8 bases and 5 bases, there was a span of 10 bases. Germline V gene sequence: CDR1 MNHEY, CDR2 SVGAGI. CDR3 length: 12 residues. Here the CDR3 reads CASGRGHNEQFF. In nucleotides, the CDR3 is TGTGCCAGCGGGCGGGGTCACAATGAGCAGTTCTTC.

The rearrangement uses TRBV28 and TRBJ1-2; no clear D gene. The CDR3 runs to 13 residues. V was clipped by 3 bases and J by 8 bases, with 13 bases between them. Germline V gives CDR1 MDHEN, CDR2 SYDVKM. The CDR3: CASSLVTQSGYTF. The CDR3 DNA reads as TGTGCCAGCAGTTTGGTCACACAATCCGGCTACACCTTC.

The chain couples TRBV7-9 to TRBJ2-7; 7 positions agree with TRBD2. From germline, CDR1 is SEHNR and CDR2 FQNEAQ (reference sequence). Trimming cost V 3 bases and J 7 bases; bases outside gene matches: 9. There are 14 residues in the CDR3. CDR3 amino acids: CASSFGRGIGEQYF. In DNA, the CDR3 is TGTGCCAGCAGCTTTGGGAGGGGAATAGGAGAGCAGTACTTC.

Here the CDR3 reads CASSPAWARQETQYF. The CDR3 bases are TGCGCCAGCAGCCCTGCCTGGGCTCGACAAGAGACCCAGTACTTC. This sequence joins TRBV4-3 and TRBJ2-5; no firm D call. The V and J ends lost 4 bases and 2 bases respectively, with 14 bases between them. The CDR3 is 15 residues long. Germline lookup yields CDR1 LGHNA and CDR2 YSLEER.

This rearrangement joins TRBV2 to TRBJ1-2; no definite D call. Germline CDR1 reads SNHLY; CDR2 reads FYNNEI. V shed 2 bases and J shed 4 bases, with 14 bases lying between them. The CDR3 has 15 amino acids. The DNA of the CDR3 is TGTGCCAGCAGTGAATCCAGCGTAAATACCTATGGCTACACCTTC. Its translation: CASSESSVNTYGYTF.